The rows below give T cell receptor beta chains drawn from one sample of a study of blood T cell repertoires in COVID-19. The table came from immunoSEQ multiplex PCR; TCRdb's copy has only in-frame clones and leaves some out. Found here are about 180,000 clones, roughly 87% of them singletons; the top ten hold about 1.4%. Sequenced input: peripheral blood. All receptors derive from a woman aged 50 to 65 with acute or convalescent COVID-19. CDR3s include the opening cysteine and the closing phenylalanine or tryptophan. Fields, in order: J gene, clone size, V gene, D gene, CDR3 DNA, CDR3 protein. The D gene is left open where the match is weak. Clone size is shown for a subset of rows, as once, few, many or a class of expanded clone.

J gene: TRBJ2-7
clone size: -
V gene: TRBV5-1
D gene: -
CDR3 DNA: TGCGCCAGCAGCGGGGCTGGGACAACCTACGAGCAGTACTTC
CDR3 protein: CASSGAGTTYEQYF

J gene: TRBJ2-1
clone size: once
V gene: TRBV11-2
D gene: -
CDR3 DNA: TGTGCCAGCAGCCCGTCTAGTTCCCCCTACAATGAGCAGTTCTTC
CDR3 protein: CASSPSSSPYNEQFF

J gene: TRBJ1-2
clone size: -
V gene: TRBV6-5
D gene: TRBD1
CDR3 DNA: TGTGCCAGCAACCTCAGGGGGCGCGACTATGGCTACACCTTC
CDR3 protein: CASNLRGRDYGYTF

J gene: TRBJ2-3
clone size: -
V gene: TRBV6-6
D gene: -
CDR3 DNA: TGTGCCAGCAGTTACGGAGTCCAGCAGGGGGGCGGTACGCAGTATTTT
CDR3 protein: CASSYGVQQGGGTQYF

J gene: TRBJ1-1
clone size: -
V gene: TRBV30
D gene: -
CDR3 DNA: TGTGCCTGGGCCAGCGGAGGAAGTGGTGAAGCTTTCTTT
CDR3 protein: CAWASGGSGEAFF

J gene: TRBJ2-5
clone size: -
V gene: TRBV6-2/TRBV6-3
D gene: -
CDR3 DNA: TGTGCCAGCAGTTTCTGGGGGGTCCGAGAAAGGGAGACCCAGTACTTC
CDR3 protein: CASSFWGVRERETQYF

J gene: TRBJ1-6
clone size: -
V gene: TRBV10-3
D gene: -
CDR3 DNA: TGTGCCACCTCCCAGGGACTCAGTGTGGGCGAGAATTCACCCCTCCACTTT
CDR3 protein: CATSQGLSVGENSPLHF

J gene: TRBJ2-7
clone size: -
V gene: TRBV18
D gene: TRBD1
CDR3 DNA: TGTGCCAGCTCACCGATGGACAGGGGGCAGCCCGAGCAGTACTTC
CDR3 protein: CASSPMDRGQPEQYF

J gene: TRBJ2-1
clone size: -
V gene: TRBV5-1
D gene: -
CDR3 DNA: TGCGCCAGCAGCATCCTCCAGGGGAGCTCCTACAATGAGCAGTTCTTC
CDR3 protein: CASSILQGSSYNEQFF

J gene: TRBJ2-2
clone size: -
V gene: TRBV5-1
D gene: -
CDR3 DNA: TGCGCCAGCAGCTTGGCGGCGGGGACTTTCGAATACACCGGGGAGCTGTTTTTT
CDR3 protein: CASSLAAGTFEYTGELFF

J gene: TRBJ2-5
clone size: -
V gene: TRBV18
D gene: -
CDR3 DNA: TGTGCCAGCTCACCACAGGCAACAGGGTCGGGCGAGACCCAGTACTTC
CDR3 protein: CASSPQATGSGETQYF

J gene: TRBJ1-3
clone size: -
V gene: TRBV5-1
D gene: TRBD1
CDR3 DNA: TGCGCCAGCAGCTTGAAGGATACAGGGGGTAATTCTGGAAACACCATATATTTT
CDR3 protein: CASSLKDTGGNSGNTIYF

J gene: TRBJ1-2
clone size: -
V gene: TRBV6-5
D gene: -
CDR3 DNA: TGTGCCAGCAGGCCCGTTACTGTTTATGGCTACACCTTC
CDR3 protein: CASRPVTVYGYTF

J gene: TRBJ1-3
clone size: few
V gene: TRBV9
D gene: TRBD1
CDR3 DNA: TGTGCCAGCAGCCGGACAGGGGATATCCCTGGAAACACCATATATTTT
CDR3 protein: CASSRTGDIPGNTIYF

J gene: TRBJ2-7
clone size: -
V gene: TRBV9
D gene: TRBD1
CDR3 DNA: TGTGCCAGCAGCGTAGCGGCAGGGGGCTACGAGCAGTACTTC
CDR3 protein: CASSVAAGGYEQYF